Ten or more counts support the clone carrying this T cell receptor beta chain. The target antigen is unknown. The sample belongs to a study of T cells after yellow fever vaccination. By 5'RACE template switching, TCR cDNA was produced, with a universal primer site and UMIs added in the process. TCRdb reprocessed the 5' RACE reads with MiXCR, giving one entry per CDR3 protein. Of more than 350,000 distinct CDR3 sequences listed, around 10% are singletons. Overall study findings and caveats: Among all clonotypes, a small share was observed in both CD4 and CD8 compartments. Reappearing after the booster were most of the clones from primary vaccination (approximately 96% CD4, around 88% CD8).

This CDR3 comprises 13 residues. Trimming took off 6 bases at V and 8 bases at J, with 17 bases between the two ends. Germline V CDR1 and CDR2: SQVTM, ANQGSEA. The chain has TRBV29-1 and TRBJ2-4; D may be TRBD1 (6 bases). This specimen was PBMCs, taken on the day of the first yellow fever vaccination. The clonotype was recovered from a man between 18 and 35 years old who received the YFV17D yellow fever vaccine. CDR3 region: CSVRPGAGDIQYF. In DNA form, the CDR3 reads TGCAGCGTGAGGCCAGGGGCTGGAGACATTCAGTACTTC.